A single sample is the source of the 13 T cell receptor beta chains below, sequenced in a study (dated by TCRdb to between 2022 and 2023). Receptor libraries were prepared by the immunoSEQ multiplex PCR assay. The table was pulled from immuneACCESS by TCRdb, which kept in-frame rearrangements only. Such tables lose some clones; where checked, under half of the loss comes from unresolved V genes, and the rest has no known cause. This sample has 40,000 to 55,000 clones in its table, and approximately 93% of those were observed once. The biggest ten clones account for about 10% of the sample. The sample comprised PBMCs. Receptors were obtained from a man aged 40-55 years with rheumatoid arthritis.

This clone has a single count. Other DNA sequences within the sample encode an identical CDR3. The genes are TRBV5-1 and TRBJ1-1; D not resolved. Trimming shortened V by 2 bases and J by 3 bases, and 2 bases separated the two germline ends. This CDR3 region has 11 residues. Germline V gene sequence: CDR1 SGHRS, CDR2 YFSETQ. CDR3 in DNA: TGCGCCAGCAGCTTAGACACTGAAGCTTTCTTT. It specifies CASSLDTEAFF. The variable domain in full, completed from reference TRBV5-1 and TRBJ1-1, reads KAGVTQTPRYLIKTRGQQVTLSCSPISGHRSVSWYQQTPGQGLQFLFEYFSETQRNKGNFPGRFSGRQFSNSRSEMNVSTLELGDSALYLCASSLDTEAFFGQGTRLTVV.

The chain links TRBV9 to TRBJ2-6, with D uncertain. Trimming pared 0 bases from V and 0 bases from J, leaving 13 bases between. The germline gives CDR1 SGDLS, CDR2 YYNGEE. The CDR3 is 18 amino acids. CDR3 sequence reads: CASSVAYSADSGANVLTF. The CDR3 region has the DNA TGTGCCAGCAGCGTAGCATACAGCGCCGACTCTGGGGCCAACGTCCTGACTTTC. The variable domain in full, completed from reference TRBV9 and TRBJ2-6, reads DSGVTQTPKHLITATGQRVTLRCSPRSGDLSVYWYQQSLDQGLQFLIQYYNGEERAKGNILERFSAQQFPDLHSELNLSSLELGDSALYFCASSVAYSADSGANVLTFGAGSRLTVL.

The chain couples TRBV5-6 to TRBJ2-5, with 11 positions matching TRBD2. The CDR3 consists of 16 residues. With 3 bases clipped from V and 7 bases from J, the junction kept 11 bases outside the gene matches. Germline CDR1 SGHDT, CDR2 YYEEEE. The CDR3 loop reads CASSSASGGRRWTQYF. The DNA for the CDR3 is TGTGCCAGCAGCTCTGCTAGCGGGGGGAGAAGATGGACCCAGTACTTC.

The J gene is TRBJ2-7, the V gene TRBV9; 8 positions agree with TRBD2. CDR1 SGDLS and CDR2 YYNGEE come from the germline V gene. V lost 2 bases, J lost 3 bases, and 4 bases stayed unmatched. CDR3 length: 14 amino acids. The CDR3 sequence: CASSVGLDSYEQYF. CDR3 DNA sequence: TGTGCCAGCAGCGTGGGACTAGACAGCTACGAGCAGTACTTC.

The chain has TRBV7-2 and TRBJ2-7, with 7 bases lining up with TRBD1. The V gene's germline CDR1 is SGHTA and CDR2 FQGNSA. The CDR3 extends over 18 amino acids. The ends lost 5 bases at V and 0 bases at J; junction bases unmatched: 16. Here the CDR3 DNA reads TGTGCCAGCAGCCTAACGATTGTGGGGACAGTTAGCTCCTACGAGCAGTACTTC. Translating it yields CASSLTIVGTVSSYEQYF.

This clone was seen once. This chain connects TRBV6-1 to TRBJ2-1, with 12 bases identical to TRBD2. Per the germline V gene, CDR1 is MNHNS and CDR2 is SASEGT. CDR3 length: 18 amino acids. Trimming took 1 base from V and 3 from J; bases not matched to a gene: 7. CDR3 sequence: CASSEGLAGGPLYNEQFF. Here the CDR3 DNA reads TGTGCCAGCAGTGAAGGTCTAGCGGGAGGGCCGCTCTACAATGAGCAGTTCTTC.

This clone was detected a few times. V is TRBV24-1 and J is TRBJ1-6; maybe TRBD1 (5 bases). Germline V CDR1 and CDR2: KGHDR, SFDVKD. V lost 4 bases, J lost 17 bases, and 14 bases lay in between. CDR3 length: 12 amino acids. CDR3 DNA sequence: TGTGCCACCAGTGACCCCTTGGGGGAGATCCACTTT. It encodes CATSDPLGEIHF.

This rearrangement joins TRBV7-2 to TRBJ2-7; 11 positions agree with TRBD2. V dropped 1 base and J dropped 3; count of bases not matched to a gene: 8. Germline V gene lookup returns CDR1 SGHTA and CDR2 FQGNSA. The CDR3 runs to 17 residues. CDR3: CASSLGGLAGGGYEQYF. Here the CDR3 DNA reads TGTGCCAGCAGCTTAGGAGGTCTAGCGGGAGGAGGCTACGAGCAGTACTTC.

V gene TRBV18 combines with J gene TRBJ2-3; 7 positions agree with TRBD2. The germline CDR1 and CDR2 sequences are KGHSH and LQKENI. The CDR3 loop spans 13 amino acids. The junction had 3 bases not matched to a gene; V was cut back by 3 bases and J by 6 bases. The CDR3 DNA reads TGTGCCAGCTCACCGGGGAGGGACGATACGCAGTATTTT. This translates into CASSPGRDDTQYF. Together with reference TRBV18 and TRBJ2-3, the CDR3 gives the full variable domain: NAGVMQNPRHLVRRRGQEARLRCSPMKGHSHVYWYRQLPEEGLKFMVYLQKENIIDESGMPKERFSAEFPKEGPSILRIQQVVRGDSAAYFCASSPGRDDTQYFGPGTRLTVL.

J is TRBJ1-5 and V is TRBV5-8; D ambiguous. Germline V gene data show CDR1 as SGHTS and CDR2 as YDEGEE. V was trimmed by 3 bases and J by 0 bases, leaving 19 bases between them. The CDR3 extends over 18 amino acids. CDR3 coding DNA: TGTGCCAGCAGCTCTGGCGGGGTTAAGGTATATAGCAATCAGCCCCAGCATTTT. Its protein is CASSSGGVKVYSNQPQHF.

This clone was recorded only once. V and J are TRBV5-6 and TRBJ2-3; 9 positions match TRBD2. CDR1 is SGHDT, CDR2 YYEEEE, per germline. With 1 base clipped from V and 5 bases from J, the junction kept 11 bases outside the gene matches. The CDR3 extends over 17 amino acids. DNA for the CDR3: TGTGCCAGCAGCTTGTTTCAGCTAGCGGGGTTTGGAGATACGCAGTATTTT. Protein sequence: CASSLFQLAGFGDTQYF.

This rearrangement joins TRBV6-5 to TRBJ2-1, with TRBD1 matching 8 bases. The germline gives CDR1 MNHEY, CDR2 SVGAGI. V trimming: 4 bases; J trimming: 4 bases; junction bases outside the gene matches: 6. The CDR3 consists of 15 residues. The CDR3 nucleotides read TGTGCCAGCAGTTCCGACAGGGGCCCTTACAATGAGCAGTTCTTC. It is translated as CASSSDRGPYNEQFF.

The chain recombines TRBV6-5 with TRBJ2-5; possibly TRBD1 or TRBD2 for D (6 bases each). The CDR3 sequence is 16 residues long. Germline values: CDR1 MNHEY, CDR2 SVGAGI. Trimming shortened V by 4 bases and J by 1 base, and 16 bases separated the two germline ends. CDR3 sequence reads: CASSFPRGTTQETQYF. CDR3 sequence (DNA): TGTGCCAGCAGTTTCCCCCGGGGGACAACCCAAGAGACCCAGTACTTC.